This T cell receptor (beta chain) comes out of a study of blood T cell repertoires in COVID-19. Deletions cut 1 base from V and 3 bases from J, with 9 bases between. The CDR3 contains 14 residues. Germline assignment: CDR1 LGHDT and CDR2 YNNKEL (reference sequence). This clone was detected a few times. Method: immunoSEQ multiplex PCR; TCRdb's copy keeps in-frame clones and lacks some. The repertoire holds some 280,000 clones, with 89% as singletons. The J gene is TRBJ1-2, the V gene TRBV3-1 (or the pseudogene TRBV3-2); maybe TRBD1 (5 bases). Sequenced material: peripheral blood. This receptor was taken from a woman aged 35 to 49 who had recovered from COVID-19. The CDR3 DNA sequence: TGTGCCAGCAGCCAAGGGGCGGGGGACTATGGCTACACCTTC. Protein sequence: CASSQGAGDYGYTF.